This T cell receptor (beta chain) is from a study of OX40 agonist ivuxolimab in advanced cancers. V lost 1 base to trimming and J lost 7 bases, with 8 bases between them. The CDR3 extends over 13 amino acids. Germline V gene sequence: CDR1 LNHDA, CDR2 SQIVND (reference sequence). Clones were read by immunoSEQ multiplex PCR, and TCRdb kept only the in-frame ones, dropping some. The data contain fewer than 85,000 clones, 84% of them seen just once; the ten biggest clones take up under 7%. The sample consisted of CD4+ or CD8+ T cells sorted from blood, taken in a trial of the OX40 agonist ivuxolimab. V gene TRBV19 combines with J gene TRBJ2-1, with D possibly TRBD1 on 5 matching bases. The TCR sequence derives from an adult with an advanced solid tumor such as melanoma, head and neck, liver or kidney cancer. The CDR3 protein is CASSIGGLNEQFF. The CDR3 DNA reads TGTGCCAGTAGTATAGGGGGCCTGAATGAGCAGTTCTTC.